The T cell receptor (beta chain) under discussion was sequenced for a study of cytomegalovirus exposure and HLA in healthy donors. CDR3 length: 14 amino acids. The V end lost 2 bases, the J end lost 9 bases, and 11 bases lay between the germline ends. Looked up from germline, CDR1 is ENHRY and CDR2 is SYGVKD. The study ran its PCR with 60 Vbeta and 13 Jbeta primers. Here immunoSEQ multiplex PCR was the method, and the copy in TCRdb shows in-frame clones only, minus some. The sample shows 120,000 to 150,000 clones, nearly 80% of them seen only once. The sample taken for sequencing was PBMCs. V usage is TRBV10-3 and J usage is TRBJ1-6; D gene unclear. This TCR derives from a woman in her twenties or thirties in good health and CMV-seronegative. The CDR3 bases are TGTGCCATCAGTGAGGCCAGAACCAGTTCACCCCTCCACTTT. It yields the protein CAISEARTSSPLHF.